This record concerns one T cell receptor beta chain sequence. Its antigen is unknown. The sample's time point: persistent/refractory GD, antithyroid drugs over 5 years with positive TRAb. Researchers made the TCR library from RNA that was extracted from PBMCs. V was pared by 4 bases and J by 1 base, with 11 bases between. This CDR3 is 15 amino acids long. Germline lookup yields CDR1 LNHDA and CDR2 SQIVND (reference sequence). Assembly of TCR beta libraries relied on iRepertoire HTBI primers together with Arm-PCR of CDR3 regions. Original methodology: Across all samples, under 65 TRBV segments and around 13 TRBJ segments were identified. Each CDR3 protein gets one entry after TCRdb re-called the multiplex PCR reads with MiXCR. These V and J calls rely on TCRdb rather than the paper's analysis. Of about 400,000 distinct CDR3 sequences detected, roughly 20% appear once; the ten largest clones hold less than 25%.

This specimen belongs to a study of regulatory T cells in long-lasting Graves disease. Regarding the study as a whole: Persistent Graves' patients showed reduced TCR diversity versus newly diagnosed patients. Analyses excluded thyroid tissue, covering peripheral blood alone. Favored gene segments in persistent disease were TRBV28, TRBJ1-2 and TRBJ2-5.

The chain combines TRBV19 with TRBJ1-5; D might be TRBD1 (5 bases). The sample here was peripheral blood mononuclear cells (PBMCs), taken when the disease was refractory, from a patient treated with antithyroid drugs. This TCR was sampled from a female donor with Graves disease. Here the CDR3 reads CASSRQGDSNQPQHF. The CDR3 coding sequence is TGTGCCAGTAGTAGACAAGGGGACAGCAATCAGCCCCAGCATTTT.